A selection of T cell receptor beta chains follows, all from one sample in a study of response to subunit inactivated influenza vaccine. Via MiXCR, TCRdb re-called the RT-PCR reads, giving one row per CDR3 protein. The data show fewer than 700,000 distinct CDR3 sequences, under 15% seen once. The specimen comprised PBMCs from blood, sampled roughly 45 days after vaccination. These receptors were collected from a man aged 50 to 60 who received an inactivated influenza vaccine. Both conserved end residues are part of each CDR3. Fields, in order: J gene, clone size, V gene, D gene, CDR3 protein, CDR3 DNA. The D gene is left open where the match is weak. Clone sizes are given selectively: once, few, many, or a class where the clone is expanded.

j_call: TRBJ2-7; clone_size: -; v_call: TRBV12-3/TRBV12-4; d_call: TRBD2; cdr3_aa: CASSWTSQLYEQYF; cdr3_nt: TGTGCCAGCAGTTGGACTAGCCAACTCTACGAGCAGTACTTC
j_call: TRBJ2-3; clone_size: few; v_call: TRBV5-1; d_call: TRBD1; cdr3_aa: CASSVGQGPPTDTQYF; cdr3_nt: TGCGCCAGCAGCGTAGGACAGGGGCCCCCCACAGATACGCAGTATTTT
j_call: TRBJ2-1; clone_size: -; v_call: TRBV28; d_call: -; cdr3_aa: CASSLYPGSYNEQFF; cdr3_nt: TGTGCCAGCAGTTTATACCCAGGTTCATACAATGAGCAGTTCTTC
j_call: TRBJ2-1; clone_size: few; v_call: TRBV4-2; d_call: TRBD2; cdr3_aa: CASSQDLTSGGDRQFF; cdr3_nt: TGTGCCAGCAGCCAAGATCTTACTAGCGGGGGGGATCGGCAGTTCTTC
j_call: TRBJ2-4; clone_size: -; v_call: TRBV6-2/TRBV6-3; d_call: -; cdr3_aa: CASSRGPQNIQYF; cdr3_nt: TGTGCCAGCAGTCGGGGACCCCAAAACATTCAGTACTTC
j_call: TRBJ1-2; clone_size: -; v_call: TRBV12-3/TRBV12-4; d_call: -; cdr3_aa: CASTGGGGWDGYTF; cdr3_nt: TGTGCCAGCACCGGGGGAGGGGGATGGGATGGCTACACCTTC
j_call: TRBJ2-3; clone_size: many; v_call: TRBV29-1; d_call: -; cdr3_aa: CSVENRPGITDTQYF; cdr3_nt: TGCAGCGTTGAAAATCGGCCGGGGATCACAGATACGCAGTATTTT
j_call: TRBJ2-3; clone_size: -; v_call: TRBV7-9; d_call: TRBD2; cdr3_aa: CASSPLAGAGFADTQYF; cdr3_nt: TGTGCCAGCAGCCCCCTAGCGGGAGCGGGGTTTGCAGATACGCAGTATTTT
j_call: TRBJ2-1; clone_size: -; v_call: TRBV20-1; d_call: TRBD1; cdr3_aa: CSAHTGGDEQFF; cdr3_nt: TGCAGTGCTCATACAGGGGGCGATGAGCAGTTCTTC
j_call: TRBJ1-5; clone_size: few; v_call: TRBV27; d_call: -; cdr3_aa: CASPSRDINQPQHF; cdr3_nt: TGTGCCAGCCCGTCCCGGGACATAAATCAGCCCCAGCATTTT
j_call: TRBJ2-3; clone_size: -; v_call: TRBV5-1; d_call: TRBD2; cdr3_aa: CASSLGTSGRKADTQYF; cdr3_nt: TGCGCCAGCAGCTTGGGGACTAGCGGGAGGAAGGCAGATACGCAGTATTTT
j_call: TRBJ2-2; clone_size: -; v_call: TRBV4-3; d_call: -; cdr3_aa: CASSRNHGGENTGELFF; cdr3_nt: TGCGCCAGCAGCCGAAACCACGGGGGAGAAAACACCGGGGAGCTGTTTTTT
j_call: TRBJ1-3; clone_size: -; v_call: TRBV6-5; d_call: TRBD1; cdr3_aa: CASSYSGQGFGNTIYF; cdr3_nt: TGTGCCAGCAGTTACTCGGGACAGGGGTTCGGAAACACCATATATTTT
j_call: TRBJ1-2; clone_size: few; v_call: TRBV5-5; d_call: -; cdr3_aa: CASSWDRNPSNYGYTF; cdr3_nt: TGTGCCAGCAGCTGGGACCGAAACCCTTCTAACTATGGCTACACCTTC
j_call: TRBJ2-5; clone_size: -; v_call: TRBV28; d_call: -; cdr3_aa: CASIDRKETQYF; cdr3_nt: TGTGCCAGCATTGACCGGAAAGAGACCCAGTACTTC
j_call: TRBJ1-2; clone_size: -; v_call: TRBV20-1; d_call: -; cdr3_aa: CSARDIDRRHNGYTF; cdr3_nt: TGCAGTGCTAGAGATATTGACAGGAGACACAATGGCTACACCTTC
j_call: TRBJ1-2; clone_size: few; v_call: TRBV9; d_call: -; cdr3_aa: CASSDTNYGYTF; cdr3_nt: TGTGCCAGCAGCGATACTAACTATGGCTACACCTTC
j_call: TRBJ2-1; clone_size: -; v_call: TRBV20-1; d_call: -; cdr3_aa: CSAGRPRQFF; cdr3_nt: TGCAGTGCTGGGCGACCTCGGCAGTTCTTC
j_call: TRBJ2-1; clone_size: -; v_call: TRBV5-1; d_call: TRBD2; cdr3_aa: CASSLTPTWGGEVNEQFF; cdr3_nt: TGCGCCAGCAGCTTGACCCCTACCTGGGGGGGGGAAGTCAATGAGCAGTTCTTC
j_call: TRBJ2-5; clone_size: -; v_call: TRBV20-1; d_call: TRBD2; cdr3_aa: CSALMGGSGKLETQYF; cdr3_nt: TGCAGTGCTCTGATGGGGGGGAGCGGGAAGCTAGAGACCCAGTACTTC
j_call: TRBJ2-1; clone_size: many; v_call: TRBV7-2; d_call: -; cdr3_aa: CASSSTGQRIYNEQFF; cdr3_nt: TGTGCCAGCAGTTCAACGGGCCAGCGGATTTACAATGAGCAGTTCTTC
j_call: TRBJ2-6; clone_size: few; v_call: TRBV10-3; d_call: -; cdr3_aa: CAISPVAGANVLTF; cdr3_nt: TGTGCCATCAGCCCCGTGGCAGGGGCCAACGTCCTGACTTTC